One TCR beta chain is described in this entry. What it binds is unknown. Terminally differentiated effector memory CD45RA+ cells were left out of the naive CD8 fraction, which was CD45RO-negative and positively selected for CCR7. Adult donors, all healthy and HIV-negative, had no recent acute infections or vaccinations. These data belong to a study of shared clonotypes between healthy human individuals. The study, taken as a whole, reports: Roughly 5% of naive CD4 clonotypes were common to a few donors.

In the authors' methods: Filtering differed, since immunoSEQ gave only junction sequences and no quality scores. Some clones are missing from TCRdb's copy, which holds only in-frame ones; the method was immunoSEQ multiplex PCR. D and trimming come from the DNA, and the V and J calls and clone size come from that table. The table shows over 750,000 clones, with approximately 96% occurring only once. The TCR originated in a man between 25 and 39 years old in good health. Source material: naive CD8+ T cells sorted from blood.

CDR3 region: CASSRRVTDTQYF. The CDR3 bases are TGTGCCAGCAGTCGGAGGGTTACAGATACGCAGTATTTT. This sequence joins TRBV27 and TRBJ2-3, with a tentative D call TRBD2 (6 bases). This CDR3 contains 13 residues. The V end was cut by 5 bases, the J end by 3 bases, with 9 bases between. Germline V CDR1 and CDR2: MNHEY, SMNVEV (reference sequence).